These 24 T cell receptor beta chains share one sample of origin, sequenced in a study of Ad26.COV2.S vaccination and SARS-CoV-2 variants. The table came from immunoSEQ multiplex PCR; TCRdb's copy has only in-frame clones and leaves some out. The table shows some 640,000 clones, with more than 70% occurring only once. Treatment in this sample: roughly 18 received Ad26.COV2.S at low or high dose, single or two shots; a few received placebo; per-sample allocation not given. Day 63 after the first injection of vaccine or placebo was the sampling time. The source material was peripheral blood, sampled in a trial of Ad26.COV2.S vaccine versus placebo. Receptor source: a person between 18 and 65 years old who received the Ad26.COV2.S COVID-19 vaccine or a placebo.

In DNA, the CDR3 is TGTGCCAGCAGCCTTCCGGGACTAGGGACCTACGAGCAGTACTTC. This gives the protein CASSLPGLGTYEQYF. The V and J genes are TRBV5-6 and TRBJ2-7; 8 nucleotides line up with TRBD2. Germline CDR1 reads SGHDT; CDR2 reads YYEEEE. CDR3 length: 15 amino acids. J gave up 2 bases and V 4 bases, and 8 bases lay outside the gene matches.

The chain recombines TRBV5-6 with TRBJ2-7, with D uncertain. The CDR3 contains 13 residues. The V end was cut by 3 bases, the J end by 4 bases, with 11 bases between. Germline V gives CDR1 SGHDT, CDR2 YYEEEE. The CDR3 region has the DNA TGTGCCAGCAGCTCACCCTACTCTTACGAGCAGTACTTC. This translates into CASSSPYSYEQYF. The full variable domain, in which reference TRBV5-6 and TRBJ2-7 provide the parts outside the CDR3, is DAGVTQSPTHLIKTRGQQVTLRCSPKSGHDTVSWYQQALGQGPQFIFQYYEEEERQRGNFPDRFSGHQFPNYSSELNVNALLLGDSALYLCASSSPYSYEQYFGPGTRLTVT.

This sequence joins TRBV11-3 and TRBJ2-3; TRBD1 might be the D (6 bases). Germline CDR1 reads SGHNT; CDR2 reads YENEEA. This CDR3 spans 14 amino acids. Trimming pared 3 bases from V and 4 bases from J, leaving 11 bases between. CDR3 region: CASSLGKGADTQYF. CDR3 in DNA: TGTGCCAGCAGCTTGGGTAAGGGGGCAGATACGCAGTATTTT.

CDR3 residues: CASSWGGNTIYF. DNA for the CDR3: TGTGCCAGCAGCTGGGGCGGAAACACCATATATTTT. The chain joins TRBV7-2 to TRBJ1-3, with a tentative D call TRBD1 (5 bases). This CDR3 contains 12 residues. Germline loops: CDR1 SGHTA, CDR2 FQGNSA. Between the trimmed V and J ends, which lost 4 bases and 4 bases, there was a span of 5 bases.

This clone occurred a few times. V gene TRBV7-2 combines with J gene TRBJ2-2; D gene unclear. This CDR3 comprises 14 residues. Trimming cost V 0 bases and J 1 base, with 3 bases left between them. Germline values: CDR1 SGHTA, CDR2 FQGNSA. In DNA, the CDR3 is TGTGCCAGCAGCTTAGCTATGAACACCGGGGAGCTGTTTTTT. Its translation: CASSLAMNTGELFF.

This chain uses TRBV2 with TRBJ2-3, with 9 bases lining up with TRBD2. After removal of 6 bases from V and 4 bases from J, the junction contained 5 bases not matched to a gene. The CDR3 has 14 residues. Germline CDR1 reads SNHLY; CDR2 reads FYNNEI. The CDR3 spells CASSLAGQPDTQYF. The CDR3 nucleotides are TGTGCCAGCAGCCTAGCGGGACAACCAGATACGCAGTATTTT.

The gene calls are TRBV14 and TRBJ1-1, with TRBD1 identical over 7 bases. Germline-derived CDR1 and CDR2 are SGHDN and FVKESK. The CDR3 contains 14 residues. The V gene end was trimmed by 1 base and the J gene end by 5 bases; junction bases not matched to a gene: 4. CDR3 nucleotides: TGTGCCAGCAGCCAAGGACAGGGAAGAACTGAAGCTTTCTTT. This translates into CASSQGQGRTEAFF.

The CDR3 here is CASSPGHYGYTF. Written as DNA, the CDR3 is TGTGCCAGCAGTCCAGGACATTATGGCTACACCTTC. This chain connects TRBV6-5 to TRBJ1-2; the D gene is possibly TRBD1 (5 bases). The germline V gene has CDR1 MNHEY and CDR2 SVGAGI. This CDR3 has 12 amino acids. Trimming took 5 bases from V and 5 from J, leaving 9 bases between them.

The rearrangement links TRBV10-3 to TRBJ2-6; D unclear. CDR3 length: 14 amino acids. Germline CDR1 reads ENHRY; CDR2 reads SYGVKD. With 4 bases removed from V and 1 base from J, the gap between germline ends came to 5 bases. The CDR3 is CAISVGSGANVLTF. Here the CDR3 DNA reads TGTGCCATCAGTGTGGGGTCTGGGGCCAACGTCCTGACTTTC.

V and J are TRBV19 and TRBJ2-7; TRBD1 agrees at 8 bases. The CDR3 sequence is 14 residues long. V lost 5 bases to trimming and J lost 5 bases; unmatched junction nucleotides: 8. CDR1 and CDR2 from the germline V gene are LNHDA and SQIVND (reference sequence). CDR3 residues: CASSYGQGPDEQYF. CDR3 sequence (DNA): TGTGCCAGTAGTTACGGACAGGGCCCTGACGAGCAGTACTTC.

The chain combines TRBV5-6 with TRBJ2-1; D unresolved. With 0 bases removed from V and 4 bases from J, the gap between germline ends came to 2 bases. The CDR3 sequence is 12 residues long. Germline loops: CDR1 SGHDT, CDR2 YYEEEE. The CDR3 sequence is CASSLVYNEQFF. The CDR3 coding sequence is TGTGCCAGCAGCTTGGTTTACAATGAGCAGTTCTTC.

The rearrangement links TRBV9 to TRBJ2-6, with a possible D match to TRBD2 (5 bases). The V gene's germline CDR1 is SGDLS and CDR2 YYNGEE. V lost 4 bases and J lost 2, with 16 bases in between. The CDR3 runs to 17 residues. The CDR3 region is CASSPSQGHPGANVLTF. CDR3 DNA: TGTGCCAGCAGCCCTAGCCAAGGCCACCCTGGGGCCAACGTCCTGACTTTC.

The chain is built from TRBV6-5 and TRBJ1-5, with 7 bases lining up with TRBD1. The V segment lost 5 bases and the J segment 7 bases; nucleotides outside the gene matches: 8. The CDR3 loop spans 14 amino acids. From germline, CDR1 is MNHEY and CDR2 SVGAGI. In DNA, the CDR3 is TGTGCCAGCAGTCTCGGAGGAGGGGGCCAGCCCCAGCATTTT. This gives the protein CASSLGGGGQPQHF.

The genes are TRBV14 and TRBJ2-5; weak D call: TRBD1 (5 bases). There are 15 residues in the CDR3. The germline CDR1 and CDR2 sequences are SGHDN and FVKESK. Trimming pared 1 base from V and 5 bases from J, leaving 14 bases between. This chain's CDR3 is CASSQALGAGETQYF. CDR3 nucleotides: TGTGCCAGCAGCCAAGCTCTTGGGGCAGGGGAGACCCAGTACTTC.

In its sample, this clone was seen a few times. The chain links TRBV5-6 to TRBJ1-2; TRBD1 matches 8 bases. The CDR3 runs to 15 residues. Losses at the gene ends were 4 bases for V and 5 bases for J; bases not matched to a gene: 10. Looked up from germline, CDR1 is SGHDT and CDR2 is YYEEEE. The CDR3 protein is CASSHLQGARYGYTF. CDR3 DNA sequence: TGTGCCAGCAGCCATCTCCAGGGGGCTAGGTATGGCTACACCTTC.

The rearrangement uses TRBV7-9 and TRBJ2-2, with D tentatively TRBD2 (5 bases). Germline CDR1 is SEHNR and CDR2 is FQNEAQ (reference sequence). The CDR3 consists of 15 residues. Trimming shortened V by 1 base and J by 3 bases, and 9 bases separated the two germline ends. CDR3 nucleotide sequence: TGTGCCAGCAGCTTAGGGGAGAGATACACCGGGGAGCTGTTTTTT. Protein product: CASSLGERYTGELFF.

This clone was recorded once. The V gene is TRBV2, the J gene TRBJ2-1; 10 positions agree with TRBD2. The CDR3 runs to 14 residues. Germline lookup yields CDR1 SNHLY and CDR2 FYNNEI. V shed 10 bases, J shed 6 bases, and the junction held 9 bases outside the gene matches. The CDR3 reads CANQGLADANEQFF. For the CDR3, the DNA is TGTGCCAACCAAGGACTAGCGGACGCCAATGAGCAGTTCTTC.

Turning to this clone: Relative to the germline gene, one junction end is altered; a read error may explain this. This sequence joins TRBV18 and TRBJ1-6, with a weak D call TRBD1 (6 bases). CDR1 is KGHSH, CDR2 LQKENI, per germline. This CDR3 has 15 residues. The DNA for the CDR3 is TGTGCCAGCTCCCGGGAACAGGGAATTAATACACCCCTCCACTTT. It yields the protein CASSREQGINTPLHF.

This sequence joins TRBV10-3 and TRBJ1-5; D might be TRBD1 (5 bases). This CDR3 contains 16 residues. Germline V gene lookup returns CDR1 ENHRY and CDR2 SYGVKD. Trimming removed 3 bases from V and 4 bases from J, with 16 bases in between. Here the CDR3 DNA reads TGTGCCATCAGTGATGGCCACAGGACACAGAATCAGCCCCAGCATTTT. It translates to CAISDGHRTQNQPQHF.

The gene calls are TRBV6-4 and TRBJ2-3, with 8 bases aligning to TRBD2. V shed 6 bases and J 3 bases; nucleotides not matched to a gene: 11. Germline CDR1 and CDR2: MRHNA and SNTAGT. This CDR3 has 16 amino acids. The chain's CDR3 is CASSPGGGRLTDTQYF. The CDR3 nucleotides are TGTGCCAGCAGCCCCGGGGGCGGGAGGTTAACAGATACGCAGTATTTT.

CDR3 sequence: CATSEGQGRRNEQFF. Written as DNA, the CDR3 is TGTGCCACCAGTGAGGGACAGGGACGGAGGAATGAGCAGTTCTTC. The chain links TRBV24-1 to TRBJ2-1; 9 bases align to TRBD1. Trimming removed 4 bases from V and 7 bases from J; junction bases left unmatched: 7. Germline CDR1 reads KGHDR; CDR2 reads SFDVKD. This CDR3 contains 15 residues.

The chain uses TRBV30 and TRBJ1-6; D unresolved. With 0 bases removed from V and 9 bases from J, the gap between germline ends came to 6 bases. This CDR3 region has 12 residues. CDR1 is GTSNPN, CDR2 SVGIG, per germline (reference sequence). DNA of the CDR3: TGTGCCTGGAGTGTACGGGCTTCACCCCTCCACTTT. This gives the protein CAWSVRASPLHF.

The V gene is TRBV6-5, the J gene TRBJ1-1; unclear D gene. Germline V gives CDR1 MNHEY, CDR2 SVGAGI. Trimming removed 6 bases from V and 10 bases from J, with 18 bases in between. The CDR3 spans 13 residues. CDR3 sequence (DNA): TGTGCCAGCAGACCTCCGGAGGAGACGAGAGCTTTCTTT. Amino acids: CASRPPEETRAFF.

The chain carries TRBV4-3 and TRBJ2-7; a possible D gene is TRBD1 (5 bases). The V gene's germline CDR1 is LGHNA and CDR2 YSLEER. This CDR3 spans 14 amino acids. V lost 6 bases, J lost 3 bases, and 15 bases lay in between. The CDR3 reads CASRTRVSVYEQYF. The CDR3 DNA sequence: TGCGCCAGCAGGACCAGGGTTTCGGTCTACGAGCAGTACTTC.